The clone carrying this T cell receptor beta chain was counted at least ten times. Its cognate antigen is unknown. The protocol was immunoSEQ multiplex PCR, while the TCRdb copy is restricted to in-frame clones and leaves out a portion. Found here are 50,000 to 65,000 clones, no singletons; the ten largest cover about 1.7%. This specimen belongs to a study of T cell clonality in common variable immunodeficiency. Study-level findings and limits: Reportedly, TCR beta sequences from common variable immunodeficiency showed fewer deletions and N-nucleotide insertions. Compared with healthy controls, CVID subjects showed increased TCRbeta clonality, mostly in about a third.

This clonotype was obtained from a person between 18 and 75 years old in good health. Sequencing used peripheral blood mononuclear cells.

This CDR3 reads CASSNRGPTYEQYF. Incomplete CDR3 DNA: TGTGCCAGTAGTAACAGGGGTCCCACCTACGAG. The V gene is TRBV19, the J gene TRBJ2-7, with 7 bases aligning to TRBD1. Read data end 3 residues before the CDR3 end; the end is taken from the germline J gene. Germline V CDR1 and CDR2: LNHDA, SQIVND (reference sequence). The CDR3 has 14 residues. With 4 bases clipped from V and 2 bases from J, the junction kept 5 bases outside the gene matches. Based on the CDR3 plus reference TRBV19 and TRBJ2-7, the full variable domain is DGGITQSPKYLFRKEGQNVTLSCEQNLNHDAMYWYRQDPGQGLRLIYYSQIVNDFQKGDIAEGYSVSREKKESFPLTVTSAQKNPTAFYLCASSNRGPTYEQYFGPGTRLTVT.